The present T cell receptor (beta chain) was sequenced within a study of CXCR3-negative and CXCR3-positive naive CD8 T cells. Details on this clonotype: The antigen is unknown.

The authors prepared UMI-labeled TRB cDNA libraries by 5' RACE. One entry per CDR3 protein, without DNA, is what TCRdb gives after re-calling the 5' RACE reads. The sample includes over 95,000 distinct CDR3 sequences. The CDR3 length is 15 residues. Study conclusions and caveats: Freshly isolated PBMCs were used in most assays, given partial CXCR3 loss after freezing. The study inferred TCR strength from TRB CDR3 properties and found comparable surface CD5 between naive subsets. Comparison of naive cells showed more hydrophobic TRB CDR3s in CXCR3-positive than in CXCR3-negative naive cells.

Each CD8+ T cell subset was flow-sorted in triplicate. Every sort contained 300,000 cells. Phenotypically, naive CD8+ T cells corresponded to CD45RO-CCR7+CD27+CD95-. The TCR was taken from a human donor in good health. Some clones in this sample may be carry-over from other donors' samples. The chain combines TRBV12-3 or TRBV12-4 with TRBJ2-3. Sequenced: naive CXCR3+ CD8+ T cells from blood. Documented subset: CD45RO-CCR7+CD27+CD95- naive CD8+ T cells expressing CXCR3 (TNR3+). The CDR3: CASSTLLVGTDTQYF.